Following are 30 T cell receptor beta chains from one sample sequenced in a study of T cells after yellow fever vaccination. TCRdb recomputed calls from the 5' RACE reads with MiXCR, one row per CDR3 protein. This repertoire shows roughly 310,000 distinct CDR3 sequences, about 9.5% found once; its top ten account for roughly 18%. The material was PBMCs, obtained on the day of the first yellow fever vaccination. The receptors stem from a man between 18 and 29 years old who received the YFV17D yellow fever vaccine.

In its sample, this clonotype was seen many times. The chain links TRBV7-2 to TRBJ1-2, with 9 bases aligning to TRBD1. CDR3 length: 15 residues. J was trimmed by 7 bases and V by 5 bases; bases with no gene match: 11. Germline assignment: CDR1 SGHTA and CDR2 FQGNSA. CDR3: CASSITGTGSSGYTF. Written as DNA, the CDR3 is TGTGCCAGCAGCATAACCGGGACAGGGTCAAGTGGCTACACCTTC.

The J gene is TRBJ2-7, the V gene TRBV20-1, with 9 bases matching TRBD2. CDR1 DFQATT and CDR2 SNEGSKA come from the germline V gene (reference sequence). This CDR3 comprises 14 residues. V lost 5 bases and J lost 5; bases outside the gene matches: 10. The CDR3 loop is CSAGGGLASHEQYF. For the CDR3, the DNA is TGCAGTGCTGGGGGGGGACTAGCTTCCCACGAGCAGTACTTC.

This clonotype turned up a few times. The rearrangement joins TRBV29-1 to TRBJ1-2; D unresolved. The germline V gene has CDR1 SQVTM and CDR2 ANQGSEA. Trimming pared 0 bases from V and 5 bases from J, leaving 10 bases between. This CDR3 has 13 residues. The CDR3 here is CSVEEAGWYGYTF. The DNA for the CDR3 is TGCAGCGTTGAAGAGGCGGGGTGGTATGGCTACACCTTC.

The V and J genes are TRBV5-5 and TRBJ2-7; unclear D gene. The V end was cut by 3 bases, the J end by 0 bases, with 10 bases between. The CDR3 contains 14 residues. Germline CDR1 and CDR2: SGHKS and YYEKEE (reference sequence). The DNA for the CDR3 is TGTGCCAGCAGCTCGCCGATGAGCTCCTACGAGCAGTACGTC. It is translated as CASSSPMSSYEQYV.

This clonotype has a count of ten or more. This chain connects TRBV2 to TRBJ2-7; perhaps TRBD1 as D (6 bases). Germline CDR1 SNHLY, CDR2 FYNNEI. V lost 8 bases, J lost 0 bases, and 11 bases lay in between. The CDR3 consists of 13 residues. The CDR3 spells CASADRRSYEQYV. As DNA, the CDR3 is TGTGCCAGCGCAGACAGGCGCTCCTACGAGCAGTACGTC.

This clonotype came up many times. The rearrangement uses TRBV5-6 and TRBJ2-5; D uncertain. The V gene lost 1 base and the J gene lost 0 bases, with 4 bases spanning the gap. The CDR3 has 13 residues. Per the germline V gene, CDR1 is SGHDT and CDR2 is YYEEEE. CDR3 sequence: CASSLFHQETQYF. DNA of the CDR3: TGTGCCAGCAGCTTGTTCCACCAAGAGACCCAGTACTTC.

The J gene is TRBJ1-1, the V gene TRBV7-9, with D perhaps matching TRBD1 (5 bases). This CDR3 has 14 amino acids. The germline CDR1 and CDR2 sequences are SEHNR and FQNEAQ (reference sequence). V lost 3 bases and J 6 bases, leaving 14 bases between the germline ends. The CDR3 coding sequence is TGTGCCAGCAGCTTCTCGGGCAGGGCCGCTGAAGCTTTCTTT. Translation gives CASSFSGRAAEAFF.

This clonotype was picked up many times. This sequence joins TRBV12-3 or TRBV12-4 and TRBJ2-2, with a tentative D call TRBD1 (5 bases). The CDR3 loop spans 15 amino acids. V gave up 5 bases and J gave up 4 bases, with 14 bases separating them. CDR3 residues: CASSASIGVTGELFF. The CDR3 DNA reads TGTGCCAGCAGTGCCTCGATAGGGGTCACCGGGGAGCTGTTTTTT.

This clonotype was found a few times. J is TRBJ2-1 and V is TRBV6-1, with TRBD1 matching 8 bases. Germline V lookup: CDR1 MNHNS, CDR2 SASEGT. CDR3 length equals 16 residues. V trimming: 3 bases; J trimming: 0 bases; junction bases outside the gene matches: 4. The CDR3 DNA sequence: TGTGCCAGCAGTGACCCGGGACAGGTCTCCTACAATGAGCAGTTCTTC. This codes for CASSDPGQVSYNEQFF.

The CDR3 sequence is CASRVDSGFNTDTQYF. In nucleotides, the CDR3 is TGTGCCAGCAGGGTGGACAGCGGTTTTAACACAGATACGCAGTATTTT. V and J are TRBV28 and TRBJ2-3, with TRBD1 as a possible D gene (6 bases). V lost 6 bases, J lost 2 bases, and 18 bases lay in between. The CDR3 has 16 amino acids. The germline V gene has CDR1 MDHEN and CDR2 SYDVKM. The variable domain in full, with the rest retrieved from reference TRBV28 and TRBJ2-3, is DVKVTQSSRYLVKRTGEKVFLECVQDMDHENMFWYRQDPGLGLRLIYFSYDVKMKEKGDIPEGYSVSREKKERFSLILESASTNQTSMYLCASRVDSGFNTDTQYFGPGTRLTVL.

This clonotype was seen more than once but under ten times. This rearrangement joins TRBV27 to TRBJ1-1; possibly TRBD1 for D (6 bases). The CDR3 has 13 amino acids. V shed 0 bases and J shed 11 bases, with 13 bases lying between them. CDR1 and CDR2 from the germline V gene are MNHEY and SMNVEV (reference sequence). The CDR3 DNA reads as TGTGCCAGCAGTTTATCCACAGGGCTTGGCGCTTTCTTT. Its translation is CASSLSTGLGAFF.

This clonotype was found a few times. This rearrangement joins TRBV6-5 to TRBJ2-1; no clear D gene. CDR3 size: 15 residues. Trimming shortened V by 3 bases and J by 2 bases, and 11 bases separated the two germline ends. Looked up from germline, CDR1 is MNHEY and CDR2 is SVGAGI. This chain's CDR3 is CASSYRRTAYNEQFF. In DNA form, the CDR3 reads TGTGCCAGCAGTTATCGACGGACCGCCTACAATGAGCAGTTCTTC.

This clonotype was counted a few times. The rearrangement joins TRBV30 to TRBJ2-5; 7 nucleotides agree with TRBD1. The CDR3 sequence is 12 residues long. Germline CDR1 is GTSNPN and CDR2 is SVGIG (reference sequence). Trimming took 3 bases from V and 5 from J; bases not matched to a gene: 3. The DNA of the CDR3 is TGTGCCTGGAGCGAACAGGGGGAGACCCAGTACTTC. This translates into CAWSEQGETQYF.

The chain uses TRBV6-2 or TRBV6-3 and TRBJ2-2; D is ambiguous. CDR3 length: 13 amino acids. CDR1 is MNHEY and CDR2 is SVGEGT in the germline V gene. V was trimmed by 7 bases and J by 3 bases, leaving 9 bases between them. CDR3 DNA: TGTGCCAGCACCTCCGATTACACCGGGGAGCTGTTTTTT. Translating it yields CASTSDYTGELFF.

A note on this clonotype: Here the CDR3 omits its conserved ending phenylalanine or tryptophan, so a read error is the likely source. The DNA for the CDR3 is TGTGCCAGTAGTAATAGACCCTACAATGAGCAGTTCTAC. It translates to CASSNRPYNEQFY. This chain joins TRBV19 and TRBJ2-1; the D is unclear. The CDR3 consists of 13 residues. The V end was cut by 4 bases, the J end by 2 bases, with 6 bases between. Germline V gene sequence: CDR1 LNHDA, CDR2 SQIVND (reference sequence).

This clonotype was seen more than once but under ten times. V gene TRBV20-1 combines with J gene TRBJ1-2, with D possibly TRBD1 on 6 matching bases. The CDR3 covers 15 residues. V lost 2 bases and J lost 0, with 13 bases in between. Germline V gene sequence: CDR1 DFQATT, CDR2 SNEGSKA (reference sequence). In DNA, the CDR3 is TGCAGTGCTAGAAGAGCGGACAGCTCTAACTATGGCTACACCTTC. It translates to CSARRADSSNYGYTF.

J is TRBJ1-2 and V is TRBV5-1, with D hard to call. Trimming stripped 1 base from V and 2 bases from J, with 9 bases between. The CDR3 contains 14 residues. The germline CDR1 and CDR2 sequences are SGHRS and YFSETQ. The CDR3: CASSLSPSNYGYTF. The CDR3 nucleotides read TGCGCCAGCAGCTTGTCACCCTCCAACTATGGCTACACCTTC.

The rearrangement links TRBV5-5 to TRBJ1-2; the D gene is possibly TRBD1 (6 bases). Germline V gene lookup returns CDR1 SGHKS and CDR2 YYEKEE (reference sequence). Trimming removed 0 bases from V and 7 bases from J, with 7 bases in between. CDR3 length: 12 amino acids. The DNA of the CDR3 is TGTGCCAGCAGCTTGGGGACAGTTGGCTACACCTTC. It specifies CASSLGTVGYTF.

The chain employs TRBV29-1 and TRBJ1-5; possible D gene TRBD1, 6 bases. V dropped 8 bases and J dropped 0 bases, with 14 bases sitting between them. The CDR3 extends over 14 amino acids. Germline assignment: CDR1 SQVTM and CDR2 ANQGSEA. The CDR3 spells CSFLEGDSNQPQHF. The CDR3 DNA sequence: TGCAGCTTCCTGGAGGGGGATAGCAATCAGCCCCAGCATTTT.

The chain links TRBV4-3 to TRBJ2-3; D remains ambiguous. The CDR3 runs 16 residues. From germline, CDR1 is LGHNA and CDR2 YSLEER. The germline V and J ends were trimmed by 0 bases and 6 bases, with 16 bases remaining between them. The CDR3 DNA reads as TGCGCCAGCAGCCAAGATATCGGGCAGGCCGGTGATACGCAGTATTTT. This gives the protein CASSQDIGQAGDTQYF.

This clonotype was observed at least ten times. CDR3 sequence (DNA): TGCGCCAGCAGCCCTGGACAGGGTGGCCAGCCCCAGCATTTT. Translated, it gives CASSPGQGGQPQHF. The chain couples TRBV4-1 to TRBJ1-5, with TRBD1 matching over 8 bases. CDR1 and CDR2 (germline): MGHRA, YSYEKL. The CDR3 has 14 amino acids. Trimming removed 4 bases from V and 7 bases from J; junction bases left unmatched: 6.

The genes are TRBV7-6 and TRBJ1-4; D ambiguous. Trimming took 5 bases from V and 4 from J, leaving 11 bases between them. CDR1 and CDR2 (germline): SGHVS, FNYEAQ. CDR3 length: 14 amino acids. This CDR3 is CASSPGFFNEKLFF. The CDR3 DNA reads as TGTGCCAGCAGCCCGGGATTCTTTAATGAAAAACTGTTTTTT.

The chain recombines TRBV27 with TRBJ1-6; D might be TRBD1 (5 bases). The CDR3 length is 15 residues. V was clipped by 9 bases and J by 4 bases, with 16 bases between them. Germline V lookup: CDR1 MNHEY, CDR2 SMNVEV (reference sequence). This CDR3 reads CASRPVTDYNSPLHF. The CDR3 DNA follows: TGTGCCAGTCGCCCCGTGACAGATTATAATTCACCCCTCCACTTT.

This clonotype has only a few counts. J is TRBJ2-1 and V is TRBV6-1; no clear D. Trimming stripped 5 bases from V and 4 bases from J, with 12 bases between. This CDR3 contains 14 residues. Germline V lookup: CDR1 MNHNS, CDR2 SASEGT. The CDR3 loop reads CASSPGVGYNEQFF. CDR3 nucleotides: TGTGCCAGCAGTCCAGGCGTGGGATACAATGAGCAGTTCTTC.

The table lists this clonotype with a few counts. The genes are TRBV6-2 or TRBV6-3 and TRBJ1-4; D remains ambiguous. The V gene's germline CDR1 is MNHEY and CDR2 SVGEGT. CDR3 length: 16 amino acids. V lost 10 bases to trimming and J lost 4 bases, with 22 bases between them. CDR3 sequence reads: CATTRHGLRLNEKLFF. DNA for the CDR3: TGTGCCACGACGCGACACGGCCTTCGCCTTAATGAAAAACTGTTTTTT.

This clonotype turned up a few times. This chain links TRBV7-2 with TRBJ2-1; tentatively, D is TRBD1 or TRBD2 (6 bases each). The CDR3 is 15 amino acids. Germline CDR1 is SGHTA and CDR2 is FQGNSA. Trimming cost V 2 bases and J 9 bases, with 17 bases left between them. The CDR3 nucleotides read TGTGCCAGCAGCTTATTGGGGGGCCCCTTTCTTGAGCAGTTCTTC. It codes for CASSLLGGPFLEQFF.

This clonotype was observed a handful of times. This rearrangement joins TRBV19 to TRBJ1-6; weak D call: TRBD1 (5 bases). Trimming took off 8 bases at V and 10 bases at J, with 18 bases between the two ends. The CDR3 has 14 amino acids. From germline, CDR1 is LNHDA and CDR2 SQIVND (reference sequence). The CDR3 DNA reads TGTGCCAGTCGGCTCCCAGGGACGAGATCACCCCTCCACTTT. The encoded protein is CASRLPGTRSPLHF.

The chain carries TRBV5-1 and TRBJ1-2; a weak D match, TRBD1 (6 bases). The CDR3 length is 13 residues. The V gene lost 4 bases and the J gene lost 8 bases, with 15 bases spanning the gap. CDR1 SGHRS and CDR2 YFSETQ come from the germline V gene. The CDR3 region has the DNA TGCGCCAGCAGCGCCGGACAGCGGGCGGGCTACACCTTC. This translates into CASSAGQRAGYTF.

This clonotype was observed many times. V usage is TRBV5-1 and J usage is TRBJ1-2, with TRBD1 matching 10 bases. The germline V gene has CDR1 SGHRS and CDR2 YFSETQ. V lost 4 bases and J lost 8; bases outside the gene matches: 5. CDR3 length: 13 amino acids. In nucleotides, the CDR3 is TGCGCCAGCAGCGGCGGGACAGGGGCCGGCTACACCTTC. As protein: CASSGGTGAGYTF.

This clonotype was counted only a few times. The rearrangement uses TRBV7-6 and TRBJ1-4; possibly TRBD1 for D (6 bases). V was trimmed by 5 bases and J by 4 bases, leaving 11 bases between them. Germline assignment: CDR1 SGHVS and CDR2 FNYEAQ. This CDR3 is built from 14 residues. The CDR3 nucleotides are TGTGCCAGCAGCCCAGGACAGCTTAATGAAAAACTGTTTTTT. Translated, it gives CASSPGQLNEKLFF.